The 31 T cell receptor beta chains below were found in one sample sequenced in a study of blood T cell repertoires in COVID-19 (dated by TCRdb to 2018 to 2021). Receptor amplification or capture employed the immunoSEQ multiplex PCR assay. This immuneACCESS table, as held by TCRdb, lists in-frame sequences with V and J called but not all clones. Of the missing ones, under half trace to an unresolved V gene in checked studies; the others have no known cause. Here the sample has about 240,000 clones; roughly 80% occur a single time. The ten largest clones represent 12% of the sample. Specimen: peripheral blood. These receptors were collected from an older woman with active or convalescent COVID-19.

The chain combines TRBV25-1 with TRBJ1-2; TRBD1 matches at 9 bases. CDR1 and CDR2 (germline): MGHDK, SYGVNS. This CDR3 has 14 residues. J was trimmed by 2 bases and V by 5 bases; bases with no gene match: 3. In DNA form, the CDR3 reads TGTGCCAGCAGTCGAGGACAGGGGAACTATGGCTACACCTTC. Protein sequence: CASSRGQGNYGYTF.

The chain has TRBV11-3 and TRBJ2-3; D unresolved. The CDR3 loop spans 16 amino acids. Trimming removed 3 bases at V and 2 bases at J, with 15 bases between. Germline CDR1 is SGHNT and CDR2 is YENEEA. The CDR3 bases are TGTGCCAGCAGCTTGACCGCGCTAGGTTCCACAGATACGCAGTATTTT. Its protein product is CASSLTALGSTDTQYF. The whole variable domain, filled in from reference TRBV11-3 and TRBJ2-3, reads EAGVVQSPRYKIIEKKQPVAFWCNPISGHNTLYWYLQNLGQGPELLIRYENEEAVDDSQLPKDRFSAERLKGVDSTLKIQPAELGDSAVYLCASSLTALGSTDTQYFGPGTRLTVL.

V is TRBV7-2 and J is TRBJ1-3; D is unresolved. The germline V gene has CDR1 SGHTA and CDR2 FQGNSA. The CDR3 consists of 14 residues. V was clipped by 7 bases and J by 0 bases, with 10 bases between them. The CDR3 DNA follows: TGTGCCAGCAAAGGGAGCCCCTCTGGAAACACCATATATTTT. Protein sequence: CASKGSPSGNTIYF.

The CDR3 reads CASSLERGGRQEREAFF. CDR3 nucleotides: TGCGCCAGCAGCTTGGAAAGGGGGGGCAGGCAGGAGAGAGAAGCTTTCTTT. The V and J genes are TRBV5-1 and TRBJ1-1, with D maybe TRBD1 (6 bases). Per the germline V gene, CDR1 is SGHRS and CDR2 is YFSETQ. V was trimmed by 0 bases and J by 8 bases, leaving 23 bases between them. CDR3 length equals 17 residues.

The rearrangement uses TRBV7-3 and TRBJ2-5, with D perhaps TRBD2 (7 bases). CDR3 length: 15 amino acids. V gave up 1 base and J gave up 5 bases, with 14 bases separating them. The germline V gene has CDR1 SGHTA and CDR2 FQGTGA. The CDR3 region has the DNA TGTGCCAGCAGCTTAAGCGGGGGCCCCCAGGAGACCCAGTACTTC. This sequence encodes CASSLSGGPQETQYF.

This sequence joins TRBV3-1 (or the pseudogene TRBV3-2) and TRBJ2-3; D is undetermined. V lost 0 bases to trimming and J lost 7 bases, with 2 bases between them. The germline CDR1 and CDR2 sequences are LGHDT and YNNKEL (reference sequence). The CDR3 runs 11 residues. The chain's CDR3 is CASSQDNTQYF. CDR3 coding DNA: TGTGCCAGCAGCCAAGATAATACGCAGTATTTT.

This chain connects TRBV6-5 to TRBJ1-2; D gene unclear. This CDR3 has 13 residues. Trimming took 4 bases from V and 4 from J, leaving 10 bases between them. The germline V gene has CDR1 MNHEY and CDR2 SVGAGI. Here the CDR3 reads CASSSPGSYGYTF. CDR3 sequence (DNA): TGTGCCAGCAGTTCTCCCGGGTCCTATGGCTACACCTTC.

This clone was seen just once. This chain uses TRBV30 with TRBJ1-5; no definite D call. Per the germline V gene, CDR1 is GTSNPN and CDR2 is SVGIG (reference sequence). CDR3 length: 12 amino acids. V was trimmed by 3 bases and J by 9 bases, leaving 12 bases between them. The CDR3 is CAWRAVGGPQHF. The CDR3 nucleotides read TGTGCCTGGAGGGCCGTTGGCGGGCCCCAGCATTTT. The variable domain in full, completed from reference TRBV30 and TRBJ1-5, reads SQTIHQWPATLVQPVGSPLSLECTVEGTSNPNLYWYRQAAGRGLQLLFYSVGIGQISSEVPQNLSASRPQDRQFILSSKKLLLSDSGFYLCAWRAVGGPQHFGDGTRLSIL.

J is TRBJ2-5 and V is TRBV28, with 10 bases identical to TRBD1. CDR3 length: 14 residues. J lost 4 bases, V lost 5 bases, and 4 bases had no gene match. Germline V lookup: CDR1 MDHEN, CDR2 SYDVKM. The CDR3 loop reads CASSPRDRGETQYF. In nucleotides, the CDR3 is TGTGCCAGCAGTCCCCGGGACAGGGGAGAGACCCAGTACTTC.

The rearrangement links TRBV6-4 to TRBJ1-5; D is unresolved. The CDR3 totals 13 residues. Trimming stripped 2 bases from V and 6 bases from J, with 8 bases between. CDR1 and CDR2 from the germline V gene are MRHNA and SNTAGT. The DNA for the CDR3 is TGTGCCAGCAGTGACCAGGTTGGTCAGCCCCAGCATTTT. This codes for CASSDQVGQPQHF.

The chain is built from TRBV6-1 and TRBJ2-7; D is ambiguous. The CDR3 is made up of 10 amino acids. Germline V lookup: CDR1 MNHNS, CDR2 SASEGT. V shed 1 base and J shed 9 bases, with 4 bases lying between them. The CDR3: CASSEDGQYF. The CDR3 DNA reads as TGTGCCAGCAGTGAAGACGGGCAGTACTTC.

The chain couples TRBV13 to TRBJ1-1, with 12 bases that match TRBD1. Germline lookup yields CDR1 PRHDT and CDR2 FYEKMQ (reference sequence). V shed 4 bases, J shed 1 base, and the junction held 7 bases outside the gene matches. CDR3 length: 17 residues. In nucleotides, the CDR3 is TGTGCCAGCAGCTCTCCCGGGACAGGGGGCTGGAACACTGAAGCTTTCTTT. Protein: CASSSPGTGGWNTEAFF.

J is TRBJ1-4 and V is TRBV2, with TRBD1 matching over 7 bases. With V trimmed by 5 bases and J by 0 bases, 6 bases remained unmatched. The CDR3 runs to 16 residues. The germline V gene encodes CDR1 SNHLY and CDR2 FYNNEI. The CDR3, as DNA: TGTGCCAGCAGTTCGACAGGGCCATCAACTAATGAAAAACTGTTTTTT. As protein: CASSSTGPSTNEKLFF.

The chain links TRBV6-5 to TRBJ1-5, with 7 positions matching TRBD1. The V and J ends lost 6 bases and 5 bases, in that order; junction bases with no gene match: 10. From germline, CDR1 is MNHEY and CDR2 SVGAGI. The CDR3 runs to 15 residues. This CDR3 reads CASSRKGAGDQPQHF. CDR3 DNA sequence: TGTGCCAGCAGCAGAAAGGGGGCTGGGGATCAGCCCCAGCATTTT.

V and J are TRBV14 and TRBJ1-1; D remains unclear. The germline gives CDR1 SGHDN, CDR2 FVKESK. The V gene lost 3 bases and the J gene lost 0 bases, with 5 bases spanning the gap. The CDR3 contains 13 residues. For the CDR3, the DNA is TGTGCCAGCAGCCAGAACATGAACACTGAAGCTTTCTTT. Residues: CASSQNMNTEAFF.

This clone was seen a single time. The rearrangement uses TRBV29-1 and TRBJ1-5; D is possibly TRBD1 (5 bases). V was clipped by 6 bases and J by 0 bases, with 9 bases between them. Germline V gives CDR1 SQVTM, CDR2 ANQGSEA. CDR3 length equals 13 residues. The CDR3 region is CSVRQNSNQPQHF. In DNA, the CDR3 is TGCAGCGTCCGACAGAATAGCAATCAGCCCCAGCATTTT.

V is TRBV7-3 and J is TRBJ2-2; 8 positions agree with TRBD2. The CDR3 has 15 amino acids. V dropped 4 bases and J dropped 6; count of bases not matched to a gene: 7. CDR1 and CDR2 (germline): SGHTA, FQGTGA. The CDR3 DNA follows: TGTGCCAGCAGCTCCGGGGCGGGGGGCCCCGGGGAGCTGTTTTTT. This codes for CASSSGAGGPGELFF.

The V gene is TRBV30, the J gene TRBJ2-5, with D possibly matching TRBD2 (7 bases). Per the germline V gene, CDR1 is GTSNPN and CDR2 is SVGIG (reference sequence). This CDR3 comprises 15 residues. The ends were cut back, 4 bases at V and 7 bases at J, with 22 bases in the middle. Written as DNA, the CDR3 is TGTGCCTGGACTGAGGGGGGGAGGGGATTAGGGACCCAGTACTTC. It encodes CAWTEGGRGLGTQYF. The full variable domain, with the rest looked up from reference TRBV30 and TRBJ2-5, is SQTIHQWPATLVQPVGSPLSLECTVEGTSNPNLYWYRQAAGRGLQLLFYSVGIGQISSEVPQNLSASRPQDRQFILSSKKLLLSDSGFYLCAWTEGGRGLGTQYFGPGTRLLVL.

The chain couples TRBV2 to TRBJ1-5, with 8 bases lining up with TRBD1. Germline V gives CDR1 SNHLY, CDR2 FYNNEI. The CDR3 is 15 amino acids. Trimming removed 4 bases from V and 7 bases from J; junction bases left unmatched: 9. The DNA of the CDR3 is TGTGCCAGCAGTGGCAACGCCAGGGGGCTACAGCCCCAGCATTTT. It yields the protein CASSGNARGLQPQHF.

The genes are TRBV7-9 and TRBJ2-2, with D perhaps matching TRBD2 (6 bases). V was shortened by 6 bases and J by 1 base, with 15 bases between the two germline ends. The CDR3 covers 16 residues. Germline V gives CDR1 SEHNR, CDR2 FQNEAQ (reference sequence). CDR3 in amino acids: CASRITLALNTGELFF. The CDR3 DNA reads as TGTGCCAGCAGAATCACACTAGCACTGAACACCGGGGAGCTGTTTTTT.

This clone was observed once. CDR3 DNA: TGTGCCAGCAGCCAGAGGGCGGGCCTCACAGATACGCAGTATTTT. Its translation is CASSQRAGLTDTQYF. The chain joins TRBV11-2 to TRBJ2-3, with D possibly being TRBD2 (5 bases). The ends were cut back, 5 bases at V and 2 bases at J, with 14 bases in the middle. The CDR3 runs to 15 residues. Germline assignment: CDR1 SGHAT and CDR2 FQNNGV.

There are a few counts of this clone. This chain connects TRBV4-2 to TRBJ2-7, with D possibly TRBD2 on 6 matching bases. V was shortened by 2 bases and J by 5 bases, with 16 bases between the two germline ends. CDR3 size: 15 residues. The germline V gene encodes CDR1 LGHNA and CDR2 YNFKEQ. This CDR3 is CASSQPGGGVNEQYF. The DNA for the CDR3 is TGTGCCAGCAGCCAACCCGGAGGAGGGGTCAACGAGCAGTACTTC.

This clone was seen more than once but under ten times. The chain is built from TRBV5-4 and TRBJ2-3; 7 positions agree with TRBD1. The germline V gene has CDR1 SGHNT and CDR2 YYREEE (reference sequence). The CDR3 loop spans 14 amino acids. Trimming removed 5 bases from V and 1 base from J; junction bases left unmatched: 4. The CDR3 DNA reads as TGTGCCAGCAGACCCGGGACAGGCACAGATACGCAGTATTTT. Translated, it gives CASRPGTGTDTQYF.

This chain joins TRBV20-1 and TRBJ2-3, with 9 bases lining up with TRBD2. With V trimmed by 3 bases and J by 2 bases, 6 bases remained unmatched. The CDR3 length is 15 residues. Germline V lookup: CDR1 DFQATT, CDR2 SNEGSKA (reference sequence). In nucleotides, the CDR3 is TGCAGTGCTAGTAAGGGCGGGGGGGCCACAGATACGCAGTATTTT. Translating it yields CSASKGGGATDTQYF.

This clone was picked up a small number of times. V usage is TRBV6-5 and J usage is TRBJ1-6, with D tentatively TRBD1 (6 bases). The CDR3 spans 13 residues. From germline, CDR1 is MNHEY and CDR2 SVGAGI. V lost 7 bases and J lost 7, with 11 bases in between. Here the CDR3 reads CASTGVENSPLHF. The CDR3 coding sequence is TGTGCCAGCACAGGGGTCGAGAATTCACCCCTCCACTTT.

The chain recombines TRBV5-1 with TRBJ1-1, with 8 bases identical to TRBD1. The V gene's germline CDR1 is SGHRS and CDR2 YFSETQ. The length of the CDR3 is 13 residues. The J segment lost 3 bases and the V segment lost 4 bases, leaving 2 bases of the junction unmatched. The CDR3 DNA follows: TGCGCCAGCAGCCCGACAGGGGACACTGAAGCTTTCTTT. Amino acid sequence: CASSPTGDTEAFF. The whole variable domain, remainder taken from reference TRBV5-1 and TRBJ1-1, is KAGVTQTPRYLIKTRGQQVTLSCSPISGHRSVSWYQQTPGQGLQFLFEYFSETQRNKGNFPGRFSGRQFSNSRSEMNVSTLELGDSALYLCASSPTGDTEAFFGQGTRLTVV.

The rearrangement joins TRBV4-2 to TRBJ1-1; TRBD1 is a possible D gene (6 bases). Germline V gene data show CDR1 as LGHNA and CDR2 as YNFKEQ. CDR3 length: 14 amino acids. Trimming pared 1 base from V and 1 base from J, leaving 7 bases between. The CDR3, as DNA: TGTGCCAGCAGCCAAGTGGACAGGAACACTGAAGCTTTCTTT. It is translated as CASSQVDRNTEAFF.

This chain links TRBV30 with TRBJ1-6; D perhaps matches TRBD1 (5 bases). The CDR3 is made up of 12 amino acids. The germline V gene has CDR1 GTSNPN and CDR2 SVGIG (reference sequence). The ends were cut back, 2 bases at V and 7 bases at J, with 6 bases in the middle. The CDR3 bases are TGTGCCTGGAGTCGACAGAATTCACCCCTCCACTTT. This encodes CAWSRQNSPLHF. The variable domain in full, with the rest retrieved from reference TRBV30 and TRBJ1-6, is SQTIHQWPATLVQPVGSPLSLECTVEGTSNPNLYWYRQAAGRGLQLLFYSVGIGQISSEVPQNLSASRPQDRQFILSSKKLLLSDSGFYLCAWSRQNSPLHFGNGTRLTVT.

The V call is TRBV6-2 or TRBV6-3, the J call TRBJ2-1, with 8 bases that match TRBD1. The V and J ends lost 5 bases and 4 bases, in that order; junction bases with no gene match: 10. Germline V gene lookup returns CDR1 MNHEY and CDR2 SVGEGT. The CDR3 runs to 16 residues. This chain's CDR3 is CASSRLQGDKYNEQFF. The DNA for the CDR3 is TGTGCCAGCAGTCGACTACAGGGGGACAAGTACAATGAGCAGTTCTTC.

The chain has TRBV6-5 and TRBJ1-3, with D possibly being TRBD1 (6 bases). The CDR3 has 15 residues. Germline V gives CDR1 MNHEY, CDR2 SVGAGI. The germline V and J ends were trimmed by 8 bases and 3 bases, with 17 bases remaining between them. The CDR3 here is CASSRGPDHGNTIYF. CDR3 coding DNA: TGTGCCAGCTCCAGGGGCCCCGATCATGGAAACACCATATATTTT.

The chain joins TRBV7-3 to TRBJ2-3; D is unresolved. CDR1 is SGHTA and CDR2 is FQGTGA in the germline V gene. The germline V and J ends were trimmed by 1 base and 6 bases, with 8 bases remaining between them. The CDR3 is 13 amino acids. The CDR3 nucleotides are TGTGCCAGCAGCTTAAACTCGTGGGATACGCAGTATTTT. Amino acids: CASSLNSWDTQYF.